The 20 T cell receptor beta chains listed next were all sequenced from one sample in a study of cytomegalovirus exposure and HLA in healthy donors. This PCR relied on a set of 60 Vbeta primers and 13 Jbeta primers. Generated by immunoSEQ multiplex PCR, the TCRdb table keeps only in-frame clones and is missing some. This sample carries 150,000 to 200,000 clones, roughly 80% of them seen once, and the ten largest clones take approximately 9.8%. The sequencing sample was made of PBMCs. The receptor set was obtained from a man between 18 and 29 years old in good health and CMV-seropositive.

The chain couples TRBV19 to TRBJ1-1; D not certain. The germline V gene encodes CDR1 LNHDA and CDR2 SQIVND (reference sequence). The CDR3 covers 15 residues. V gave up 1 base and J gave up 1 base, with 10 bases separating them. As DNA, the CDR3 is TGTGCCAGTAGTATAGGTGAGACGGGGAACACTGAAGCTTTCTTT. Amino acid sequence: CASSIGETGNTEAFF.

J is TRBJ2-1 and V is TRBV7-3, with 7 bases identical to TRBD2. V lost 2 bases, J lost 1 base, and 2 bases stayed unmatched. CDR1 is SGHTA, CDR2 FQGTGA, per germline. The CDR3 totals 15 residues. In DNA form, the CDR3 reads TGTGCCAGCAGCTTAGTGGGGGGGTCCTACAATGAGCAGTTCTTC. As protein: CASSLVGGSYNEQFF.

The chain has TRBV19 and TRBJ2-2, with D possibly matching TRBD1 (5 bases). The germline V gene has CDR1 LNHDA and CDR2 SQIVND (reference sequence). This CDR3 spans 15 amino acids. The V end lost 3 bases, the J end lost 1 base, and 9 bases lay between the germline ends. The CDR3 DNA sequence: TGTGCCAGTAGTATCTGGGGCCTGAACACCGGGGAGCTGTTTTTT. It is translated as CASSIWGLNTGELFF. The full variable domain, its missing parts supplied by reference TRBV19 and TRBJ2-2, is DGGITQSPKYLFRKEGQNVTLSCEQNLNHDAMYWYRQDPGQGLRLIYYSQIVNDFQKGDIAEGYSVSREKKESFPLTVTSAQKNPTAFYLCASSIWGLNTGELFFGEGSRLTVL.

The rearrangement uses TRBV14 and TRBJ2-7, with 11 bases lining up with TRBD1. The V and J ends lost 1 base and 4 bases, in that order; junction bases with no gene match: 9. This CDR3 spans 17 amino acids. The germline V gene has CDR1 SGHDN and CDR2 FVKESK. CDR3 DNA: TGTGCCAGCAGCCAAGTCCCCGGACAGGGGGCTTTATACGAGCAGTACTTC. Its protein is CASSQVPGQGALYEQYF. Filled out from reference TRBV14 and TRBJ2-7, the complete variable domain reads EAGVTQFPSHSVIEKGQTVTLRCDPISGHDNLYWYRRVMGKEIKFLLHFVKESKQDESGMPNNRFLAERTGGTYSTLKVQPAELEDSGVYFCASSQVPGQGALYEQYFGPGTRLTVT.

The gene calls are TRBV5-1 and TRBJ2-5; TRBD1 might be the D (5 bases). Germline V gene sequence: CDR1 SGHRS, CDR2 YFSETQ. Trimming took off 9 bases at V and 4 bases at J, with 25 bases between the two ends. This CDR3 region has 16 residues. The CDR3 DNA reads TGCGCCACCACCCTCCTGGGGCCTCACCGAGGAGAGACCCAGTACTTC. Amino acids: CATTLLGPHRGETQYF.

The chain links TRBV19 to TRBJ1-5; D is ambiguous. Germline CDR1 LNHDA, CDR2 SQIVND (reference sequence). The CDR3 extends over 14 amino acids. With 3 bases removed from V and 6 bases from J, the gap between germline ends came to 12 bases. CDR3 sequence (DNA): TGTGCCAGTAGTATGGCTGGGCTTGGTCAGCCCCAGCATTTT. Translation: CASSMAGLGQPQHF.

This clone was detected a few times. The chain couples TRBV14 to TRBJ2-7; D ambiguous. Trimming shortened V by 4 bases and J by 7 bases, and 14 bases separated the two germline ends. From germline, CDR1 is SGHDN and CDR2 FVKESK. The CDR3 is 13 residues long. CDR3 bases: TGTGCCAGCAGCCTAGCCCTTCAATGGGAGCAGTACTTC. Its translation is CASSLALQWEQYF.

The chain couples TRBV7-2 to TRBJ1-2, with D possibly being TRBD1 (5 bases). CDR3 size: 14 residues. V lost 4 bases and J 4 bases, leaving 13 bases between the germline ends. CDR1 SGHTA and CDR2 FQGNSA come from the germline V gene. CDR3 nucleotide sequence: TGTGCCAGCAGCTCCGTGGGGGGTAGCTATGGCTACACCTTC. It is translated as CASSSVGGSYGYTF. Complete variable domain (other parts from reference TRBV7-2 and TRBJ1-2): GAGVSQSPSNKVTEKGKDVELRCDPISGHTALYWYRQSLGQGLEFLIYFQGNSAPDKSGLPSDRFSAERTGGSVSTLTIQRTQQEDSAVYLCASSSVGGSYGYTFGSGTRLTVV.

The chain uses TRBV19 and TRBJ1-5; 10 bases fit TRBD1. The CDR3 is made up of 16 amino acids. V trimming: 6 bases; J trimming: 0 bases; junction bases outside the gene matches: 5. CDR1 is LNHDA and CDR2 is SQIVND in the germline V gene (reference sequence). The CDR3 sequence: CASRTGGKGSNQPQHF. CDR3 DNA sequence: TGTGCCAGTAGGACAGGGGGCAAAGGTAGCAATCAGCCCCAGCATTTT. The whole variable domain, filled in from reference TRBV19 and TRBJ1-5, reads DGGITQSPKYLFRKEGQNVTLSCEQNLNHDAMYWYRQDPGQGLRLIYYSQIVNDFQKGDIAEGYSVSREKKESFPLTVTSAQKNPTAFYLCASRTGGKGSNQPQHFGDGTRLSIL.

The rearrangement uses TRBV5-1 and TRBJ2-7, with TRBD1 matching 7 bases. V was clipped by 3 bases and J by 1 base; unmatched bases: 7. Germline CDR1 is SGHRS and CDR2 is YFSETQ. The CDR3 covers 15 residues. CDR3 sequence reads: CASSSQGRRSYEQYF. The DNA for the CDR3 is TGCGCCAGCAGCTCACAGGGGCGACGTTCCTACGAGCAGTACTTC.

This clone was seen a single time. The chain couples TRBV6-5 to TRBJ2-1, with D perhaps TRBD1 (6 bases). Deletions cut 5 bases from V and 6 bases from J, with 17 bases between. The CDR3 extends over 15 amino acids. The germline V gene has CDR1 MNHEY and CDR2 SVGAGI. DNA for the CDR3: TGTGCCAGCAGTAAGGGGGTCGAACTCTCCAATGAGCAGTTCTTC. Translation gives CASSKGVELSNEQFF.

CDR3 loop: CASSIVAGGNQPQHF. The DNA for the CDR3 is TGTGCCAGTAGTATAGTAGCAGGGGGCAATCAGCCCCAGCATTTT. The chain uses TRBV19 and TRBJ1-5; D perhaps matches TRBD1 (6 bases). Germline CDR1 is LNHDA and CDR2 is SQIVND (reference sequence). This CDR3 region has 15 residues. V gave up 1 base and J gave up 2 bases, with 9 bases separating them.

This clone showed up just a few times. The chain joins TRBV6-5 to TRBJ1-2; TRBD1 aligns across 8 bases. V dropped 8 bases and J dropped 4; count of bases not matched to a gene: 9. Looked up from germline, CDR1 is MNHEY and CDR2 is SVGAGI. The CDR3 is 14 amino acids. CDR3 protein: CASSATGAVYGYTF. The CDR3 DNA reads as TGTGCCAGCTCAGCGACAGGGGCTGTCTATGGCTACACCTTC.

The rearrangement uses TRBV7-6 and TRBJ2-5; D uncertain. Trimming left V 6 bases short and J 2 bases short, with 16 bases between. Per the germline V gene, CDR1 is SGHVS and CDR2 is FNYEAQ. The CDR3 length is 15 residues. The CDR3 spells CASRLTPGEQETQYF. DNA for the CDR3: TGTGCCAGCAGACTAACCCCCGGAGAACAAGAGACCCAGTACTTC.

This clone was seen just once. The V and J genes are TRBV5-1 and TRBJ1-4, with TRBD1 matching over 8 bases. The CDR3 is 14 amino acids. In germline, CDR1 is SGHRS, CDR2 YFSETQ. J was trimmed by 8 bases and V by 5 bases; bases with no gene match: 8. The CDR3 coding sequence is TGCGCCAGCAGACCAGACAGGGGTGTAGAAAAACTGTTTTTT. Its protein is CASRPDRGVEKLFF.

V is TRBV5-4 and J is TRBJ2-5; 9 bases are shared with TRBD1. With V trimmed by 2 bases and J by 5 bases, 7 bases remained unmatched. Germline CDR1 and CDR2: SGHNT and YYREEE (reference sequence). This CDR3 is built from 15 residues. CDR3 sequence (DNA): TGTGCCAGCAGCTTAATGGGACAGGGAAGGGAGACCCAGTACTTC. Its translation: CASSLMGQGRETQYF. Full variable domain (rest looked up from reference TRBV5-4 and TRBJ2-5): ETGVTQSPTHLIKTRGQQVTLRCSSQSGHNTVSWYQQALGQGPQFIFQYYREEENGRGNFPPRFSGLQFPNYSSELNVNALELDDSALYLCASSLMGQGRETQYFGPGTRLLVL.

This chain's CDR3 is CASSGGGITEAFF. The DNA for the CDR3 is TGTGCCAGCAGTGGGGGAGGGATCACTGAAGCTTTCTTT. The chain couples TRBV28 to TRBJ1-1; the D gene is possibly TRBD1 (5 bases). Germline assignment: CDR1 MDHEN and CDR2 SYDVKM. Trimming left V 5 bases short and J 4 bases short, with 11 bases between. The CDR3 runs to 13 residues. Together with reference TRBV28 and TRBJ1-1, the CDR3 gives the full variable domain: DVKVTQSSRYLVKRTGEKVFLECVQDMDHENMFWYRQDPGLGLRLIYFSYDVKMKEKGDIPEGYSVSREKKERFSLILESASTNQTSMYLCASSGGGITEAFFGQGTRLTVV.

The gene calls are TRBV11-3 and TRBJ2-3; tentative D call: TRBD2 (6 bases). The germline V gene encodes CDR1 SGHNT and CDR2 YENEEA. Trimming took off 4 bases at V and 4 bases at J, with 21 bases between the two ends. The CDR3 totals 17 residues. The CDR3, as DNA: TGTGCCAGCAGCTCCCAGACTAGTGGGGGTATAGCAGATACGCAGTATTTT. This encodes CASSSQTSGGIADTQYF. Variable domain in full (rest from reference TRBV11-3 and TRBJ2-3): EAGVVQSPRYKIIEKKQPVAFWCNPISGHNTLYWYLQNLGQGPELLIRYENEEAVDDSQLPKDRFSAERLKGVDSTLKIQPAELGDSAVYLCASSSQTSGGIADTQYFGPGTRLTVL.

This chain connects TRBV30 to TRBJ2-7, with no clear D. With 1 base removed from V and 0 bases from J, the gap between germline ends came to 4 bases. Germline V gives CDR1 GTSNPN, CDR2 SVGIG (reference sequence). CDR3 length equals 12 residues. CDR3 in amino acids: CAWSANSYEQYF. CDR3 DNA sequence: TGTGCCTGGAGTGCAAACTCCTACGAGCAGTACTTC.

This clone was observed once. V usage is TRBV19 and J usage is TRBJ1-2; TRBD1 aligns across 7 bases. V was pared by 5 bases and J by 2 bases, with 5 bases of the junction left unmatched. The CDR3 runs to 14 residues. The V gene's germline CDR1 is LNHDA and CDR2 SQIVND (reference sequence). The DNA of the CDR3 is TGTGCCAGTAGTCCCGGGACAGCGAACTATGGCTACACCTTC. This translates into CASSPGTANYGYTF.